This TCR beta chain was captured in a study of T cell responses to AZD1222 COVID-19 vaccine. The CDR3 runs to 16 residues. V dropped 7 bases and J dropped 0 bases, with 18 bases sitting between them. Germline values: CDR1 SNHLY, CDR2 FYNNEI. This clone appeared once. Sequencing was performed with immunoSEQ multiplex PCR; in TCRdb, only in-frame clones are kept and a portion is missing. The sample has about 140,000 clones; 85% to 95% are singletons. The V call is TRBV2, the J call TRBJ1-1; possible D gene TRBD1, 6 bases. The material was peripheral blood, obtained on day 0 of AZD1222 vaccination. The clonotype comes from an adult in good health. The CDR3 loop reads CASTIRQVVMNTEAFF. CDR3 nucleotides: TGTGCCAGCACTATTAGACAGGTTGTAATGAACACTGAAGCTTTCTTT.